This TCR beta chain came from a study of CD8 T cells in Susac syndrome. Study findings and constraints: As acknowledged by the study, its TCR sequencing and HLA analysis included a relatively small number of individuals.

The CDR3 runs 16 residues. Trimming cost V 6 bases and J 2 bases; bases outside gene matches: 13. Per the germline V gene, CDR1 is SGHRS and CDR2 is YFSETQ. Of note for this clonotype: Its antigen is currently unknown.

Random hexamers were used to reverse transcribe an amount of roughly 0.45 to 1 ug RNA. Amplification of TCR beta CDR3 was carried out by immunoSEQ multiplex PCR, which covered 54 Vbeta and 13 Jbeta segments. TCRdb recomputed calls from the immunoSEQ multiplex PCR reads with MiXCR, one row per CDR3 protein. The sample shows some 120,000 distinct CDR3 sequences, less than 95% of them seen only once. The study sequenced TCR beta in blood CD8+ and CD4+ T cells. TEMRA cells were enriched by FACS, while CD8+ and CD4+ T cells were obtained through a negative isolation that was performed magnetically. The material sequenced was CD8+ T cells from PBMCs. This sequence was found in a human donor in good health. The rearrangement joins TRBV5-1 to TRBJ1-1; TRBD1 matches 7 bases. In DNA, the CDR3 is TGCGCCAGCACGCAAATACCCGGACAGGAAAACACTGAAGCTTTCTTT. Translation: CASTQIPGQENTEAFF.